A single sample gave rise to the 30 T cell receptor beta chains below, sequenced in a study of blood T cell repertoires in COVID-19. Sequencing was performed with immunoSEQ multiplex PCR; in TCRdb, only in-frame clones are kept and a portion is missing. Of 120,000 or so clones listed, around nine tenths were seen once; the top ten hold 7.6%. The specimen sequenced was peripheral blood. The receptors were gathered from a man aged 45-65 years with acute or convalescent COVID-19.

The rearrangement joins TRBV5-1 to TRBJ2-7, with a weak D call TRBD2 (6 bases). The CDR3 has 14 residues. The V gene's germline CDR1 is SGHRS and CDR2 YFSETQ. Trimming cost V 10 bases and J 3 bases, with 20 bases left between them. CDR3 sequence (DNA): TGCGCCCCGATGGGGACGCGGGGAGGCTACGAGCAGTACTTC. Protein sequence: CAPMGTRGGYEQYF.

This clone was detected only once. The chain carries TRBV6-5 and TRBJ1-1; D ambiguous. Looked up from germline, CDR1 is MNHEY and CDR2 is SVGAGI. Trimming shortened V by 5 bases and J by 1 base, and 14 bases separated the two germline ends. The CDR3 totals 15 residues. Here the CDR3 DNA reads TGTGCCAGCAGTAGCACCTGGTCGGGGAACACTGAAGCTTTCTTT. Translating it yields CASSSTWSGNTEAFF.

V gene TRBV10-3 combines with J gene TRBJ1-1, with a possible D match to TRBD1 (6 bases). CDR3 size: 15 residues. Per the germline V gene, CDR1 is ENHRY and CDR2 is SYGVKD. V lost 3 bases and J lost 4, with 15 bases in between. CDR3 nucleotides: TGTGCCATCAGTGAAGTTCAGGGGTATAGCACTGAAGCTTTCTTT. Residues: CAISEVQGYSTEAFF.

The V gene is TRBV2, the J gene TRBJ1-4; D ambiguous. Germline V gene data show CDR1 as SNHLY and CDR2 as FYNNEI. The CDR3 runs 18 residues. V was pared by 2 bases and J by 0 bases, with 16 bases between. The CDR3 DNA sequence: TGTGCCAGCAGTGAAAGGACGGCTAGCGTCCCAACTAATGAAAAACTGTTTTTT. The encoded protein is CASSERTASVPTNEKLFF. The whole variable domain, filled in from reference TRBV2 and TRBJ1-4, reads EPEVTQTPSHQVTQMGQEVILRCVPISNHLYFYWYRQILGQKVEFLVSFYNNEISEKSEIFDDQFSVERPDGSNFTLKIRSTKLEDSAMYFCASSERTASVPTNEKLFFGSGTQLSVL.

V gene TRBV7-2 combines with J gene TRBJ2-5; the match to TRBD1 covers 9 bases. V was clipped by 5 bases and J by 5 bases; unmatched bases: 9. Germline V gene sequence: CDR1 SGHTA, CDR2 FQGNSA. The CDR3 runs 15 residues. The CDR3 reads CASSGVGTGTETQYF. In DNA, the CDR3 is TGTGCCAGCAGCGGAGTCGGGACAGGGACGGAGACCCAGTACTTC.

The V gene is TRBV6-6, the J gene TRBJ2-7; possible D gene TRBD2, 6 bases. Germline V gene data show CDR1 as MNHNY and CDR2 as SVGAGI (reference sequence). Trimming left V 2 bases short and J 7 bases short, with 9 bases between. This CDR3 contains 12 residues. CDR3 sequence reads: CASSYLRGEQYF. The CDR3 nucleotides are TGTGCCAGCAGTTACCTTCGGGGGGAGCAGTACTTC.

The chain couples TRBV28 to TRBJ1-4; D call uncertain. Germline CDR1 is MDHEN and CDR2 is SYDVKM. The CDR3 covers 17 residues. The V end was cut by 6 bases, the J end by 7 bases, with 24 bases between. The CDR3 DNA reads as TGTGCCAGCAGCAGCGGGTCGACCGGGAAAAGGACTGAAAAACTGTTTTTT. Translated: CASSSGSTGKRTEKLFF. Based on the CDR3 plus reference TRBV28 and TRBJ1-4, the full variable domain is DVKVTQSSRYLVKRTGEKVFLECVQDMDHENMFWYRQDPGLGLRLIYFSYDVKMKEKGDIPEGYSVSREKKERFSLILESASTNQTSMYLCASSSGSTGKRTEKLFFGSGTQLSVL.

The genes are TRBV5-1 and TRBJ2-1, with 11 nucleotides matching TRBD2. The germline V gene has CDR1 SGHRS and CDR2 YFSETQ. J gave up 6 bases and V 5 bases, and 7 bases lay outside the gene matches. The CDR3 length is 15 residues. CDR3 nucleotide sequence: TGCGCCAGCAGAGGGGGACTAGCGGTGGCCAATGAGCAGTTCTTC. Residues: CASRGGLAVANEQFF.

This chain connects TRBV21-1 to TRBJ2-7; the D call in the table, TRBD1, was not verified against the DNA. TRBV21-1 corresponds to a pseudogene. The CDR3 contains 13 residues. The CDR3 coding sequence is TGTGCCAGCACCGATCAGGGGGCGTACGAGCAGTACTTC. Translated: CASTDQGAYEQYF.

The chain recombines TRBV11-2 with TRBJ2-1; 8 positions agree with TRBD2. Germline-derived CDR1 and CDR2 are SGHAT and FQNNGV. The CDR3 is made up of 15 amino acids. The V gene end was trimmed by 6 bases and the J gene end by 3 bases; junction bases not matched to a gene: 7. CDR3: CASRPGLGNYNEQFF. Here the CDR3 DNA reads TGTGCCAGCAGGCCGGGACTAGGGAACTACAATGAGCAGTTCTTC.

This rearrangement joins TRBV30 to TRBJ1-1, with TRBD1 as a possible D gene (6 bases). Per the germline V gene, CDR1 is GTSNPN and CDR2 is SVGIG (reference sequence). Trimming removed 2 bases at V and 1 base at J, with 11 bases between. The length of the CDR3 is 14 residues. CDR3 in amino acids: CAWSPTGRNTEAFF. DNA of the CDR3: TGTGCCTGGAGTCCGACAGGCCGGAACACTGAAGCTTTCTTT.

The gene calls are TRBV5-6 and TRBJ2-7; 8 nucleotides match TRBD1. Germline trimming cut 0 bases from V and 2 bases from J; bases unmatched to any gene: 7. Germline V gene data show CDR1 as SGHDT and CDR2 as YYEEEE. The CDR3 sequence is 16 residues long. CDR3 nucleotides: TGTGCCAGCAGCTTGGCGGGGCGGACAGGGACCTACGAGCAGTACTTC. Protein sequence: CASSLAGRTGTYEQYF.

The J gene is TRBJ2-3, the V gene TRBV5-1; possibly TRBD2 for D (5 bases). The germline V gene has CDR1 SGHRS and CDR2 YFSETQ. The CDR3 extends over 16 amino acids. V was trimmed by 2 bases and J by 2 bases, leaving 15 bases between them. The CDR3 nucleotides are TGCGCCAGCAGCTTATTTGTGGCGGGCCACACAGATACGCAGTATTTT. Encoded protein: CASSLFVAGHTDTQYF.

The chain links TRBV12-3 or TRBV12-4 to TRBJ2-3; weak D call: TRBD2 (5 bases). The CDR3 loop spans 12 amino acids. V lost 6 bases, J lost 6 bases, and 10 bases lay in between. The CDR3 protein is CASSPPGDTQYF. The CDR3 DNA is TGTGCCAGCAGCCCCCCGGGGGATACGCAGTATTTT.

V and J are TRBV6-5 and TRBJ1-6; 11 nucleotides line up with TRBD1. CDR1 and CDR2 from the germline V gene are MNHEY and SVGAGI. CDR3 length: 16 residues. The ends lost 6 bases at V and 10 bases at J; junction bases unmatched: 11. The CDR3 sequence: CASSYGDRGWQSPLHF. The CDR3 DNA reads as TGTGCCAGCAGCTACGGGGACAGGGGGTGGCAGTCACCCCTCCACTTT.

The chain employs TRBV24-1 and TRBJ2-5, with 8 bases fitting TRBD2. Trimming removed 5 bases from V and 1 base from J; junction bases left unmatched: 5. CDR1 KGHDR and CDR2 SFDVKD come from the germline V gene. This CDR3 has 15 amino acids. The CDR3 DNA sequence: TGTGCCACCAGTGCGGATAGCGGGATCCAAGAGACCCAGTACTTC. Its translation: CATSADSGIQETQYF.

The J gene is TRBJ1-1, the V gene TRBV3-1 (or the pseudogene TRBV3-2); D is perhaps TRBD1 (5 bases). Germline V gene sequence: CDR1 LGHDT, CDR2 YNNKEL (reference sequence). The CDR3 length is 15 residues. V gave up 1 base and J gave up 3 bases, with 12 bases separating them. The CDR3 bases are TGTGCCAGCAGCCAAGGGGGACTGGAGTACACTGAAGCTTTCTTT. Translating gives CASSQGGLEYTEAFF.

J is TRBJ1-1 and V is TRBV18; D ambiguous. The V end was cut by 3 bases, the J end by 4 bases, with 12 bases between. The length of the CDR3 is 14 residues. The germline V gene has CDR1 KGHSH and CDR2 LQKENI. CDR3 sequence reads: CASSPRGEGTEAFF. As DNA, the CDR3 is TGTGCCAGCTCACCCCGCGGCGAAGGCACTGAAGCTTTCTTT.

The J gene is TRBJ1-2, the V gene TRBV28; TRBD1 matches at 8 bases. The length of the CDR3 is 13 residues. The V and J ends lost 6 bases and 6 bases, in that order; junction bases with no gene match: 6. CDR1 is MDHEN and CDR2 is SYDVKM in the germline V gene. The CDR3 reads CASRSTGVNGYTF. The DNA of the CDR3 is TGTGCCAGCAGATCGACAGGGGTTAATGGCTACACCTTC.

In this sample, this clone turned up once. The chain combines TRBV3-1 (or the pseudogene TRBV3-2) with TRBJ2-7; possibly TRBD2 for D (5 bases). Looked up from germline, CDR1 is LGHDT and CDR2 is YNNKEL (reference sequence). This CDR3 contains 16 residues. V shed 1 base and J shed 6 bases, with 19 bases lying between them. In nucleotides, the CDR3 is TGTGCCAGCAGCCAAGGACCTACTAGAACGGCCCCCGAGCAGTACTTC. It encodes CASSQGPTRTAPEQYF.

This sequence joins TRBV11-2 and TRBJ1-1; 8 bases are shared with TRBD1. The CDR3 extends over 15 amino acids. Trimming cost V 5 bases and J 7 bases; bases outside gene matches: 12. From germline, CDR1 is SGHAT and CDR2 FQNNGV. CDR3 amino acids: CASSIGTGANFEAFF. CDR3 nucleotides: TGTGCCAGCAGCATAGGGACAGGCGCAAACTTTGAAGCTTTCTTT.

DNA for the CDR3: TGTGCCAGCACGCTCCAGGGGCGGGAGGTCAATGAGCAGTTCTTC. Amino acids: CASTLQGREVNEQFF. The rearrangement joins TRBV21-1 to TRBJ2-1; TRBD2 reflects the table's D call only, with no check against the DNA. TRBV21-1 is annotated as a pseudogene. The CDR3 runs 15 residues.

This clone was observed a single time. One junction end does not reproduce the germline sequence, and a read error may be involved. The chain carries TRBV11-3 and TRBJ1-1; 8 bases agree with TRBD1. The CDR3 spans 12 residues. The germline CDR1 and CDR2 sequences are SGHNT and YENEEA. DNA for the CDR3: TGTGCCAGCAGCTTCGTCCCGGGACAGGCTTCCTTT. This sequence encodes CASSFVPGQASF.

This clone showed up just once. The rearrangement links TRBV24-1 to TRBJ2-5, with a weak D call TRBD1 (6 bases). The germline V and J ends were trimmed by 5 bases and 3 bases, with 18 bases remaining between them. From germline, CDR1 is KGHDR and CDR2 SFDVKD. The CDR3 totals 16 residues. CDR3 protein: CATSVIQGGGKETQYF. For the CDR3, the DNA is TGTGCCACCAGTGTTATACAGGGTGGAGGAAAAGAGACCCAGTACTTC.

This chain joins TRBV18 and TRBJ2-7, with D possibly TRBD1 on 6 matching bases. The CDR3 is 13 amino acids. CDR1 and CDR2 from the germline V gene are KGHSH and LQKENI. The V end was cut by 2 bases, the J end by 6 bases, with 11 bases between. The chain's CDR3 is CASSPIQGGEQYF. The CDR3 DNA follows: TGTGCCAGCTCACCAATACAGGGCGGCGAGCAGTACTTC.

This clone appeared a single time. V gene TRBV28 combines with J gene TRBJ1-2, with D perhaps matching TRBD1 (6 bases). Trimming stripped 5 bases from V and 7 bases from J, with 14 bases between. The CDR3 is made up of 13 amino acids. Germline CDR1 reads MDHEN; CDR2 reads SYDVKM. CDR3: CASSPRQAVGYTF. The CDR3 bases are TGTGCCAGCAGTCCACGACAGGCCGTTGGCTACACCTTC.

The rearrangement uses TRBV4-3 and TRBJ2-1; TRBD2 agrees at 8 bases. CDR1 is LGHNA and CDR2 is YSLEER in the germline V gene. J gave up 12 bases and V 0 bases, and 13 bases lay outside the gene matches. The CDR3 extends over 16 amino acids. The chain's CDR3 is CASSQDGTSLSGRQFF. Written as DNA, the CDR3 is TGCGCCAGCAGCCAAGATGGGACTAGTTTATCGGGTCGGCAGTTCTTC.

This chain connects TRBV6-5 to TRBJ1-6; possible D gene TRBD1, 6 bases. Between the trimmed V and J ends, which lost 0 bases and 10 bases, there was a span of 16 bases. The germline gives CDR1 MNHEY, CDR2 SVGAGI. This CDR3 is built from 16 residues. The DNA for the CDR3 is TGTGCCAGCAGTTACTCCGCAGGGGCGCGTGGCTCACCCCTCCACTTT. Its translation: CASSYSAGARGSPLHF.

For this clone: A much bigger clone sits one base away, suggesting this may be a read error. The genes are TRBV7-2 and TRBJ1-2, with D uncertain. Germline CDR1 SGHTA, CDR2 FQGNSA. Deletions cut 2 bases from V and 2 bases from J, with 6 bases between. This CDR3 spans 13 amino acids. The CDR3 is CASSLNSNYGYTF. The DNA for the CDR3 is TGTGCCAGCAGCTTAAACAGCAACTATGGCTACACCTTC.

J is TRBJ2-3 and V is TRBV10-2; D gene ambiguous. The CDR3 sequence is 15 residues long. The V end lost 4 bases, the J end lost 0 bases, and 11 bases lay between the germline ends. Germline loops: CDR1 WSHSY, CDR2 SAAADI. This CDR3 is CASSGVSRSTDTQYF. CDR3 in DNA: TGCGCCAGCAGTGGCGTCTCCCGTAGCACAGATACGCAGTATTTT.